The TCR beta chain described here comes from a study of response to subunit inactivated influenza vaccine. Using its own MiXCR run on the RT-PCR reads, TCRdb lists one record per CDR3 protein. The sample contains roughly 650,000 distinct CDR3 sequences, 15% to 19% of which appear only once. The study, taken as a whole, reports: Each seasonal influenza vaccination recruits few new T cells, the authors suggested.

Details on this clonotype: What it recognizes is unknown.

This CDR3 is 15 amino acids long. The V gene lost 5 bases and the J gene lost 8 bases, with 18 bases spanning the gap. Germline V gene data show CDR1 as KGHDR and CDR2 as SFDVKD. The sample in question was PBMCs from blood, obtained approximately 13 days after vaccination. The J gene is TRBJ2-1, the V gene TRBV24-1; D is perhaps TRBD1 or TRBD2 (5 bases each). This receptor was taken from a man aged 45-65 years who received an inactivated influenza vaccine. The chain's CDR3 is CATSGAGTGSDEQFF. In nucleotides, the CDR3 is TGTGCCACCAGTGGTGCCGGGACCGGCAGCGATGAGCAGTTCTTC.